Detailed here is one T cell receptor beta chain. Its antigen is unknown. Assay used: immunoSEQ multiplex PCR; TCRdb lists only in-frame clones, some missing. The repertoire consists of around 2.5 million clones, with over 85% occurring once and the leading ten covering 0.35% to 0.45%. The data derive from a study of shared clonotypes between healthy human individuals. Study conclusions and caveats: Estimated richness values were generally larger in naive subsets than in memory subsets.

V lost 3 bases, J lost 0 bases, and 21 bases lay in between. Germline CDR1 reads SGDLS; CDR2 reads YYNGEE. The CDR3 sequence is 19 residues long. Sequenced sample: naive CD4+ T cells from PBMCs. Noted subset: CD45RA+ positively selected. The V and J genes are TRBV9 and TRBJ1-4; D may be TRBD1 (5 bases). The sequence was obtained from a man aged 18 to 30 in good health. Some clones in this sample may be carry-over from other donors' samples. The CDR3 is CASSATSGERSATNEKLFF. For the CDR3, the DNA is TGTGCCAGCAGCGCCACGTCGGGGGAGCGGTCGGCAACTAATGAAAAACTGTTTTTT.